The 30 T cell receptor beta chains in this list originate from one sample, sequenced in a study of technical replicates of blood from several donors. TCRdb keeps only in-frame clones here, not all; method: immunoSEQ multiplex PCR. The sample yields roughly 83,000 clones, roughly 92% seen once. Sequencing was carried out using T cells isolated from PBMCs. Receptors originate from a human donor in good health.

The CDR3 protein is CASSDRREQFF. The CDR3, as DNA: TGTGCCAGCAGCGACCGGCGGGAGCAGTTCTTC. The rearrangement links TRBV14 to TRBJ2-1; D gene ambiguous. The ends were cut back, 5 bases at V and 10 bases at J, with 9 bases in the middle. The CDR3 spans 11 residues. CDR1 is SGHDN and CDR2 is FVKESK in the germline V gene.

The rearrangement links TRBV11-2 to TRBJ1-4; D gene ambiguous. The CDR3 length is 15 residues. V was cut by 1 base and J by 7 bases, with 13 bases left in between. Germline CDR1 reads SGHAT; CDR2 reads FQNNGV. The CDR3 is CASSLVGNRGEKLFF. CDR3 nucleotides: TGTGCCAGCAGCTTAGTCGGGAACAGAGGTGAAAAACTGTTTTTT.

Remarks on this clone: At one of its ends the junction is not consistent with the germline gene, which may arise from a read error. V gene TRBV5-3 combines with J gene TRBJ2-7; weak D call: TRBD2 (5 bases). TRBV5-3 is sorted into the ORF group, with uncertain function. The CDR3 totals 12 residues. The CDR3 nucleotides are TGTGCCAGAAGCGGATGGAGGCCAAAAAGGGACTTC. It translates to CARSGWRPKRDF.

The rearrangement joins TRBV13 to TRBJ2-7; TRBD1 matches 7 bases. The CDR3 length is 14 residues. Germline CDR1 is PRHDT and CDR2 is FYEKMQ (reference sequence). The junction had 8 bases not matched to a gene; V was cut back by 4 bases and J by 5 bases. CDR3 nucleotide sequence: TGTGCCAGCAGCTACCGGGACAGCATAAACGAGCAGTACTTC. Translating it yields CASSYRDSINEQYF.

This clone has just one count. This chain joins TRBV6-1 and TRBJ2-5, with a possible D match to TRBD2 (5 bases). The CDR3 is made up of 12 amino acids. CDR1 and CDR2 from the germline V gene are MNHNS and SASEGT. V was clipped by 4 bases and J by 5 bases, with 8 bases between them. CDR3 protein: CASSALGETQYF. The CDR3, as DNA: TGTGCCAGCAGTGCACTAGGGGAGACCCAGTACTTC.

The V call is TRBV21-1, the J call TRBJ1-2; the DNA was not compared with TRBD1, the D call given in the table. TRBV21-1 is reported as a pseudogene. The CDR3 contains 15 residues. The CDR3 nucleotides are TGTGCCAGCAGCAGACCGGGACAGGGAGTTGATGGCTACACCTTC. Protein: CASSRPGQGVDGYTF.

J is TRBJ2-1 and V is TRBV14; D may be TRBD2 (6 bases). Per germline, CDR1 SGHDN and CDR2 FVKESK. The CDR3 is made up of 15 amino acids. V dropped 3 bases and J dropped 5 bases, with 14 bases sitting between them. In nucleotides, the CDR3 is TGTGCCAGCAGCCAGATAACGGGGGTAAACAATGAGCAGTTCTTC. It yields the protein CASSQITGVNNEQFF.

About this clone: Germline is not matched at one junction end, which may reflect a read error. The rearrangement joins TRBV7-6 to TRBJ2-7; D is perhaps TRBD2 (6 bases). The CDR3 has 14 amino acids. Germline lookup yields CDR1 SGHVS and CDR2 FNYEAQ. DNA for the CDR3: TGTGCCAGCAGCTCCGGGACTCTCTCCTACGAGCGGTACTTC. This codes for CASSSGTLSYERYF.

The chain employs TRBV11-2 and TRBJ1-1; 11 bases line up with TRBD1. The CDR3 consists of 17 residues. The trim removed 5 bases at V and 7 bases at J, leaving 15 bases unmatched. Germline lookup yields CDR1 SGHAT and CDR2 FQNNGV. The CDR3 nucleotides are TGTGCCAGCAGCGTATCTACCCTCCGGGACAGGGGGATTGAAGCTTTCTTT. Its protein product is CASSVSTLRDRGIEAFF.

The chain has TRBV7-8 and TRBJ2-1; possibly TRBD1 for D (6 bases). Trimming took off 1 base at V and 13 bases at J, with 8 bases between the two ends. The CDR3 runs 11 residues. CDR1 and CDR2 (germline): SGHVS, FQNEAQ. The CDR3 sequence: CASSLEGHQFF. The CDR3 DNA reads as TGTGCCAGCAGCTTAGAGGGACACCAGTTCTTC.

The chain recombines TRBV19 with TRBJ2-1; 9 bases are shared with TRBD1. Germline V CDR1 and CDR2: LNHDA, SQIVND (reference sequence). Unmatched junction bases numbered 6, after V lost 5 bases and J lost 4 bases. The CDR3 runs to 15 residues. The CDR3 sequence: CASSRIGTGYNEQFF. The CDR3 DNA reads TGTGCCAGTAGTCGAATCGGGACAGGGTACAATGAGCAGTTCTTC.

The DNA of the CDR3 is TGCGCCAGCAGCTTGCGTAACAGGGTTTACGAAAAACTGTTTTTT. Protein sequence: CASSLRNRVYEKLFF. The chain couples TRBV5-1 to TRBJ1-4; tentative D call: TRBD1 (6 bases). The CDR3 is made up of 15 amino acids. V lost 1 base to trimming and J lost 8 bases, with 15 bases between them. CDR1 is SGHRS, CDR2 YFSETQ, per germline.

The V and J genes are TRBV28 and TRBJ1-6, with 7 positions matching TRBD1. The CDR3 is 13 residues long. Germline lookup yields CDR1 MDHEN and CDR2 SYDVKM. V shed 8 bases, J shed 5 bases, and the junction held 3 bases outside the gene matches. The CDR3 DNA is TGTGCCAGCTACGGACAGGATAATTCACCCCTCCACTTT. Its protein is CASYGQDNSPLHF. The entire variable domain, with the rest obtained from reference TRBV28 and TRBJ1-6, is as follows: DVKVTQSSRYLVKRTGEKVFLECVQDMDHENMFWYRQDPGLGLRLIYFSYDVKMKEKGDIPEGYSVSREKKERFSLILESASTNQTSMYLCASYGQDNSPLHFGNGTRLTVT.

This chain joins TRBV6-5 and TRBJ2-2, with 8 bases aligning to TRBD1. Germline V gene sequence: CDR1 MNHEY, CDR2 SVGAGI. CDR3 size: 15 residues. The V segment lost 6 bases and the J segment 9 bases; nucleotides outside the gene matches: 12. CDR3 DNA sequence: TGTGCCAGCAGCTCGGACAGGGTAGGGATCCGGGAGCTGTTTTTT. Encoded protein: CASSSDRVGIRELFF.

The genes are TRBV9 and TRBJ1-5; D remains ambiguous. This CDR3 has 15 amino acids. The ends were cut back, 1 base at V and 3 bases at J, with 11 bases in the middle. Germline V gene lookup returns CDR1 SGDLS and CDR2 YYNGEE. The CDR3 DNA follows: TGTGCCAGCAGCGTAAGGCCAGGCCCCAATCAGCCCCAGCATTTT. Translating gives CASSVRPGPNQPQHF.

The V gene is TRBV5-1, the J gene TRBJ2-1; 9 positions agree with TRBD1. CDR3 length: 11 residues. CDR1 and CDR2 (germline): SGHRS, YFSETQ. The J segment lost 10 bases and the V segment lost 7 bases, leaving 3 bases of the junction unmatched. The CDR3 spells CASHTGGEQFF. The CDR3 nucleotides are TGCGCCAGCCATACAGGGGGCGAGCAGTTCTTC.

The V and J genes are TRBV19 and TRBJ1-5; TRBD1 agrees at 9 bases. The CDR3 covers 15 residues. V was clipped by 3 bases and J by 10 bases; unmatched bases: 10. The germline V gene has CDR1 LNHDA and CDR2 SQIVND (reference sequence). The CDR3 DNA reads TGTGCCAGTAGTATCCTCAGACAGGGGGGCACCCCCCAGCATTTT. It codes for CASSILRQGGTPQHF. Drawing the rest from reference TRBV19 and TRBJ1-5, the complete variable domain is DGGITQSPKYLFRKEGQNVTLSCEQNLNHDAMYWYRQDPGQGLRLIYYSQIVNDFQKGDIAEGYSVSREKKESFPLTVTSAQKNPTAFYLCASSILRQGGTPQHFGDGTRLSIL.

The chain links TRBV27 to TRBJ1-2, with a tentative D call TRBD1 (6 bases). CDR3 length: 12 amino acids. The germline CDR1 and CDR2 sequences are MNHEY and SMNVEV (reference sequence). The V end was cut by 6 bases, the J end by 3 bases, with 8 bases between. The CDR3 region has the DNA TGTGCCAGCAGAGGGACATACTATGGCTACACCTTC. This sequence encodes CASRGTYYGYTF.

The chain combines TRBV6-6 with TRBJ1-3; D gene ambiguous. Germline loops: CDR1 MNHNY, CDR2 SVGAGI (reference sequence). V was trimmed by 2 bases and J by 0 bases, leaving 5 bases between them. This CDR3 comprises 14 residues. The CDR3 DNA reads TGTGCCAGCAGTTACGGCAGCTCTGGAAACACCATATATTTT. Translated: CASSYGSSGNTIYF.

The J gene is TRBJ2-5, the V gene TRBV6-5; possibly TRBD2 for D (5 bases). Per the germline V gene, CDR1 is MNHEY and CDR2 is SVGAGI. CDR3 size: 13 residues. V dropped 6 bases and J dropped 5 bases, with 13 bases sitting between them. DNA for the CDR3: TGTGCCAGCAGCGGGATTTTTGGGGAGACCCAGTACTTC. Translating it yields CASSGIFGETQYF.

This chain connects TRBV5-1 to TRBJ2-5, with a tentative D call TRBD1 (5 bases). V lost 6 bases to trimming and J lost 0 bases, with 9 bases between them. The germline CDR1 and CDR2 sequences are SGHRS and YFSETQ. This CDR3 is built from 13 residues. CDR3 sequence (DNA): TGCGCCAGCAAGAGCAGGGACCAAGAGACCCAGTACTTC. Amino acids: CASKSRDQETQYF.

This clone was seen only once. This chain connects TRBV28 to TRBJ2-7, with D unclear. There are 12 residues in the CDR3. Trimming took 4 bases from V and 0 from J, leaving 4 bases between them. The germline V gene encodes CDR1 MDHEN and CDR2 SYDVKM. CDR3 coding DNA: TGTGCCAGCAGTTATAGCTCCTACGAGCAGTACTTC. Amino acids: CASSYSSYEQYF.

The chain links TRBV6-1 to TRBJ1-4, with 7 bases aligning to TRBD1. The V gene end was trimmed by 6 bases and the J gene end by 7 bases; junction bases not matched to a gene: 11. CDR3 length: 15 amino acids. CDR1 MNHNS and CDR2 SASEGT come from the germline V gene. CDR3 sequence: CASSPRQGGREKLFF. The DNA for the CDR3 is TGTGCCAGCAGCCCTAGACAGGGCGGGCGTGAAAAACTGTTTTTT.

V is TRBV11-3 and J is TRBJ2-1; TRBD2 aligns across 10 bases. V trimming: 3 bases; J trimming: 8 bases; junction bases outside the gene matches: 7. The CDR3 has 15 residues. Germline assignment: CDR1 SGHNT and CDR2 YENEEA. This CDR3 reads CASSFSSGSTYEQFF. Written as DNA, the CDR3 is TGTGCCAGCAGCTTTTCTAGCGGGAGTACTTATGAGCAGTTCTTC.

In this sample, this clone turned up once. The J gene is TRBJ1-5, the V gene TRBV5-5; the D gene is possibly TRBD1 (5 bases). Looked up from germline, CDR1 is SGHKS and CDR2 is YYEKEE (reference sequence). The CDR3 consists of 15 residues. Trimming cost V 0 bases and J 5 bases, with 12 bases left between them. DNA for the CDR3: TGTGCCAGCAGCTTGGGCCAGGGCCTAGATCAGCCCCAGCATTTT. Protein product: CASSLGQGLDQPQHF.

This clone was counted between two and nine times. This chain connects TRBV7-8 to TRBJ1-1; D is perhaps TRBD1 (5 bases). Trimming took off 5 bases at V and 1 base at J, with 8 bases between the two ends. The germline CDR1 and CDR2 sequences are SGHVS and FQNEAQ. The CDR3 consists of 13 residues. In DNA, the CDR3 is TGTGCCAGCAGCACCGACAGGAACACTGAAGCTTTCTTT. Translated, it gives CASSTDRNTEAFF.

The rearrangement joins TRBV7-9 to TRBJ2-3; TRBD2 aligns across 7 bases. Trimming took 5 bases from V and 1 from J; bases not matched to a gene: 12. CDR3 size: 17 residues. CDR1 and CDR2 from the germline V gene are SEHNR and FQNEAQ (reference sequence). The CDR3: CASSPGGGSWGTDTQYF. Written as DNA, the CDR3 is TGTGCCAGCAGCCCTGGGGGGGGATCCTGGGGCACAGATACGCAGTATTTT.

The V and J genes are TRBV29-1 and TRBJ2-7; 7 nucleotides line up with TRBD1. The ends lost 4 bases at V and 3 bases at J; junction bases unmatched: 6. The germline V gene encodes CDR1 SQVTM and CDR2 ANQGSEA. There are 13 residues in the CDR3. CDR3 coding DNA: TGCAGCGTTGCGTCGGACAGGTTCTACGAGCAGTACTTC. This translates into CSVASDRFYEQYF.

This chain uses TRBV27 with TRBJ2-5, with TRBD2 as a possible D gene (6 bases). V lost 3 bases, J lost 4 bases, and 9 bases lay in between. The CDR3 totals 13 residues. Looked up from germline, CDR1 is MNHEY and CDR2 is SMNVEV (reference sequence). CDR3 DNA sequence: TGTGCCAGCAGTTTCGACGGGGGAGAGACCCAGTACTTC. This codes for CASSFDGGETQYF.

V usage is TRBV19 and J usage is TRBJ2-4; maybe TRBD2 (5 bases). Germline lookup yields CDR1 LNHDA and CDR2 SQIVND (reference sequence). The V and J ends lost 2 bases and 0 bases respectively, with 20 bases between them. This CDR3 has 19 residues. The CDR3 DNA reads TGTGCCAGTAGTATACGGGTGTCTCCGGGGAGTAGAGCCAAAAACATTCAGTACTTC. Amino acid sequence: CASSIRVSPGSRAKNIQYF.